These T cell receptor beta chains were read from a single sample in a study of metastatic and nonmetastatic thyroid tumors. Through MiXCR, TCRdb re-clonotyped the PCR reads. The data hold 50,000 or so clones, with roughly 15% observed a single time. Sequenced material: blood. Receptors originate from a female donor with papillary thyroid cancer or a benign thyroid nodule (not recorded which). Some clones in this sample may be carry-over from other donors' samples. Both conserved end residues are part of each CDR3. D genes are given only for firm matches. The size entry is marked missing in some rows and otherwise reads once, few, many or a size class.

j_gene | d_gene | abundance | v_gene | CDR3aa | CDR3nt
TRBJ1-2 | TRBD1 | many | TRBV28 | CASSTGGAGYGYTF | TGTGCCAGCAGCACAGGGGGCGCGGGCTATGGCTACACCTTC
TRBJ2-1 | TRBD1 | many | TRBV19 | CASRRGQGVSNEQFF | TGTGCCAGTAGGCGAGGACAGGGGGTCAGTAATGAGCAGTTCTTC
TRBJ2-7 | NA | NA | TRBV6-5 | CAIISSPDRWGSYEQYF | TGTGCCATCATTTCCTCACCGGACAGATGGGGGTCCTACGAGCAGTACTTC
TRBJ1-5 | NA | many | TRBV7-8 | CASSLSRSLSNQPQHF | TGTGCCAGCAGCTTATCCAGGTCACTTAGCAATCAGCCCCAGCATTTT
TRBJ2-5 | TRBD2 | many | TRBV11-2 | CASSTLAGRGETQYF | TGTGCCAGCAGCACCCTAGCGGGTCGTGGAGAGACCCAGTACTTC
TRBJ2-2 | TRBD2 | many | TRBV2 | CASKASGSPTGELFF | TGTGCCAGCAAAGCTAGCGGGAGTCCCACCGGGGAGCTGTTTTTT
TRBJ2-1 | NA | once | TRBV19 | CASSIPPIAVGPRNEQFF | TGTGCCAGTAGTATTCCACCCATAGCGGTAGGGCCGAGGAATGAGCAGTTCTTC
TRBJ2-2 | NA | few | TRBV6-1 | CASSADRNSNTGELFF | TGTGCCAGCAGTGCTGACAGAAATTCGAACACCGGGGAGCTGTTTTTT
TRBJ2-1 | NA | few | TRBV24-1 | CATSDSEGLRNEQFF | TGTGCCACCAGTGACTCTGAGGGGTTGAGAAATGAGCAGTTCTTC
TRBJ2-1 | NA | many | TRBV15 | CATSRDFERAGYNEQFF | TGTGCCACCAGCAGAGATTTTGAGAGGGCCGGCTACAATGAGCAGTTCTTC
TRBJ2-5 | NA | many | TRBV11-2 | CASSLVSALETQYF | TGTGCCAGCAGCTTAGTCAGCGCTCTGGAGACCCAGTACTTC
TRBJ1-1 | NA | many | TRBV28 | CASSRDRINTEAFF | TGTGCCAGCAGTCGCGACAGGATAAACACTGAAGCTTTCTTT
TRBJ2-1 | NA | many | TRBV6-4 | CASSDSPGEGYNEQFF | TGTGCCAGCAGTGACTCTCCGGGAGAGGGGTACAATGAGCAGTTCTTC
TRBJ1-5 | NA | many | TRBV20-1 | CSAPTDPSQPQHF | TGCAGTGCCCCGACGGATCCCAGTCAGCCCCAGCATTTT
TRBJ1-2 | TRBD1 | medium-sized | TRBV6-5 | CASSYLRTGGSYGYTF | TGTGCCAGCAGTTACCTTCGGACAGGGGGAAGCTATGGCTACACCTTC